Listed below are T cell receptor beta chains from one sample, sequenced in a study of blood T cell repertoires in COVID-19. TCRdb's table, derived via immunoSEQ multiplex PCR, lists solely in-frame clones and lacks some. The sample has approximately 62,000 clones, 75% to 85% seen once. The specimen sequenced was peripheral blood. The source of these receptors is a man at least 80 years old with acute or convalescent COVID-19. Each CDR3 is given with its conserved first and last residue. Fields, in order: J gene, V gene, CDR3 protein.

TRBJ1-1	TRBV12-3/TRBV12-4	CASSIEGVKAFF
TRBJ1-1	TRBV5-1	CASTRSGPGDGNTEAFF
TRBJ1-1	TRBV3-1/TRBV3-2	CASSHGRALNTEAFF
TRBJ2-2	TRBV12-3/TRBV12-4	CASAGEITGELFF
TRBJ2-3	TRBV3-1/TRBV3-2	CASSQDRLAAADTQYF
TRBJ1-2	TRBV12-5	CASERPGTATYGYTF
TRBJ2-7	TRBV19	CASSSRSRGVGYEQYF
TRBJ1-1	TRBV6-5	CASSRGTVTEAFF
TRBJ1-1	TRBV18	CASSPPNPDTEAFF
TRBJ1-3	TRBV5-1	CASSLEGQVRYSGNTIYF
TRBJ2-2	TRBV25-1	CASTGPGGPTGELFF
TRBJ1-2	TRBV10-2	CASRDRLFTF
TRBJ1-2	TRBV10-1	CASSEAPGKDYTF
TRBJ1-2	TRBV18	CASSPGARPQDGYTF
TRBJ2-5	TRBV2	CASSESSGVVGETQYF
TRBJ2-1	TRBV24-1	CATSDPTTGTHEQFF
TRBJ1-5	TRBV5-1	CASNWRNNSNQPQHF
TRBJ2-3	TRBV4-1	CASSNGLAGEDTQYF
TRBJ2-3	TRBV19	CASRKGPSGGTDTQYF
TRBJ2-7	TRBV18	CASSPTRGGSYEQYF
TRBJ1-3	TRBV6-1	CASSEQGNTIYF
TRBJ2-3	TRBV18	CASSPFVQIGDTQYF
TRBJ2-5	TRBV7-9	CASSPRWTAEQETQYF
TRBJ2-6	TRBV10-3	CAISAGTSRSNSGANVLTF
TRBJ1-6	TRBV5-1	CASSLGGPNSPLHF
TRBJ2-1	TRBV29-1	CSALDSARSYNEQFF
TRBJ2-3	TRBV24-1	CATSRGQSSTDTQYF
TRBJ1-1	TRBV18	CASSDQGNTEAFF
TRBJ1-1	TRBV11-3	CASSRTGLNTEAFF
TRBJ2-7	TRBV18	CASSPMRTGGSYEQYF
TRBJ2-5	TRBV19	CASTPMGGRETQYF
TRBJ2-7	TRBV18	CASSPRISGLSSYEQYF
TRBJ1-2	TRBV18	CASSPGLTGGAFGYTF
TRBJ1-6	TRBV4-1	CASSQVLQDNSPLHF
TRBJ2-7	TRBV7-8	CASSPRTGNSYEQYF
TRBJ1-2	TRBV5-4	CASSFRQGVKNGYTF
TRBJ2-1	TRBV5-1	CASSLEVGSGGNEQFF
TRBJ1-1	TRBV11-3	CASSLYDMNTEAFF
TRBJ1-5	TRBV2	CASRSRTGTNQPQHF
TRBJ2-7	TRBV6-2/TRBV6-3	CASSKPTGQGSYEQYF
TRBJ2-3	TRBV10-2	CASSEGTGGLNTQYF
TRBJ2-2	TRBV7-2	CASSYRAGELFF
TRBJ1-6	TRBV2	CASSEDGTHNSPLHF
TRBJ1-4	TRBV28	CASSSTGGGGEKLFF